This T cell receptor beta chain was recorded in a study of quantifying T cell responses using KT2 cells. Across the study: Reverse transcription used primers in the TCR alpha and beta constant regions.

Trimming took 6 bases from V and 6 from J, leaving 15 bases between them. Germline V gives CDR1 SGHRS, CDR2 YFSETQ. CDR3 length equals 14 residues. This clonotype was counted between two and nine times. Each cDNA got a UMI-containing oligo ligated at its 3' end. The first PCR ran roughly 4 cycles with an equimolar RC1.1 and RC1.2 beta primer mix. TCRdb reprocessed the UMI-ligation and nested PCR reads with MiXCR, giving one entry per CDR3 protein. The table records tens of thousands of distinct CDR3 sequences, more than 9% of them present only once. The chain recombines TRBV5-1 with TRBJ2-2, with unresolved D. The TCR sequence derives from a human donor. What was sequenced was PBMCs spiked with cells of the T cell clone KT2. The CDR3 region is CASTVLAGSGELFF. DNA of the CDR3: TGCGCCAGCACCGTCCTGGCTGGCTCCGGGGAGCTGTTTTTT.